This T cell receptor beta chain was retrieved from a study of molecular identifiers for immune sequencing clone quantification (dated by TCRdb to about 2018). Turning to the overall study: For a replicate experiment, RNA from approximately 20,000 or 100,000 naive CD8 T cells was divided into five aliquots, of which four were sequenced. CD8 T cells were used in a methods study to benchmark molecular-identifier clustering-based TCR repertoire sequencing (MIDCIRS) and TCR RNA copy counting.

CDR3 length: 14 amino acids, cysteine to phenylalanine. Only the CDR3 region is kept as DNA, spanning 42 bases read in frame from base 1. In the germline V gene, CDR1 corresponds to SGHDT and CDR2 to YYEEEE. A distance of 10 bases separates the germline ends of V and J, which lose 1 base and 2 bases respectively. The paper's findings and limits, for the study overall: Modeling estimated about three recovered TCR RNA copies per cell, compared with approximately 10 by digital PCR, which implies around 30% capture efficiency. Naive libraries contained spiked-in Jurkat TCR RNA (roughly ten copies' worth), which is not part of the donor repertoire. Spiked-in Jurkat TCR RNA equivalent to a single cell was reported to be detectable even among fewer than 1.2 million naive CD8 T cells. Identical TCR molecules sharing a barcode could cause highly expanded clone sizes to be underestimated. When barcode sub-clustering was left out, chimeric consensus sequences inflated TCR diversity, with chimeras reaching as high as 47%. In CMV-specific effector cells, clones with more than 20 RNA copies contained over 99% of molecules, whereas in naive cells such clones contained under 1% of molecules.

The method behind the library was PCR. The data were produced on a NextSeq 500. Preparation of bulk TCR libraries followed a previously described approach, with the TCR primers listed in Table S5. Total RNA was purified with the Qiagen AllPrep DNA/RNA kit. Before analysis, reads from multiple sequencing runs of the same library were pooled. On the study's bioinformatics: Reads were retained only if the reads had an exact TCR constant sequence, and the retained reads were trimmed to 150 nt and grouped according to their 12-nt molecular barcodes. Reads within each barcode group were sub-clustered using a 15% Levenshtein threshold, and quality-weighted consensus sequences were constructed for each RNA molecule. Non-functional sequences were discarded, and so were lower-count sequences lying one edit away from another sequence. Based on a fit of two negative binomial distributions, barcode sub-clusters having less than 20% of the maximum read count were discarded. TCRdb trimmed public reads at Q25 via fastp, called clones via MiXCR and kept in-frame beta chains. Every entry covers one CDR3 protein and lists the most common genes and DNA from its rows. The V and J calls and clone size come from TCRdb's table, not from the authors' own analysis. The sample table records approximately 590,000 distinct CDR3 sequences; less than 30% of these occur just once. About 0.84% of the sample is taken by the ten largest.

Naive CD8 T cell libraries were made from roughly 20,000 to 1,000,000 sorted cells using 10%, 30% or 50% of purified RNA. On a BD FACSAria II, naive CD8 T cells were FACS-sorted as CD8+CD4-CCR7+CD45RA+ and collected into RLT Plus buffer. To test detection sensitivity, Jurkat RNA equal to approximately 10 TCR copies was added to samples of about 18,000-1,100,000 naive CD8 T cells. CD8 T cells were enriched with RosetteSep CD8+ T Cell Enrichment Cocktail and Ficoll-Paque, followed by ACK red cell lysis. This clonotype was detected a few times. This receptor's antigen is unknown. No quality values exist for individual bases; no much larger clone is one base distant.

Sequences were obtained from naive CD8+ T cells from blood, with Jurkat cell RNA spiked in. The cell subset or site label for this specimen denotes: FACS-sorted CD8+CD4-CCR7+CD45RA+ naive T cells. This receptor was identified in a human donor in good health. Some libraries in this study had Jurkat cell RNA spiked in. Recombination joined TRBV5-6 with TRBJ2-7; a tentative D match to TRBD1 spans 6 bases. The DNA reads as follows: TGTGCCAGCAGCTTGATTCAGGGGCCCTACGAGCAGTACTTC. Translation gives CASSLIQGPYEQYF. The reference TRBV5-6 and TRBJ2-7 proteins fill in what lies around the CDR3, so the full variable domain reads DAGVTQSPTHLIKTRGQQVTLRCSPKSGHDTVSWYQQALGQGPQFIFQYYEEEERQRGNFPDRFSGHQFPNYSSELNVNALLLGDSALYLCASSLIQGPYEQYFGPGTRLTVT.